One and the same sample provided the 32 T cell receptor beta chains below, sequenced in a study of OX40 agonist ivuxolimab in advanced cancers. Using immunoSEQ multiplex PCR, the repertoire was profiled, and TCRdb retains in-frame clones only, with some absent. This repertoire shows under 45,000 clones, around 84% found once; its top ten account for approximately 1.8%. Specimen: CD4+ or CD8+ T cells sorted from blood, collected in a trial of the OX40 agonist ivuxolimab. The receptors shown here come from an adult with an advanced solid tumor such as melanoma, head and neck, liver or kidney cancer.

The gene calls are TRBV5-4 and TRBJ2-7; 10 bases fit TRBD2. V was pared by 6 bases and J by 4 bases, with 13 bases of the junction left unmatched. The CDR3 runs 16 residues. Germline lookup yields CDR1 SGHNT and CDR2 YYREEE (reference sequence). The CDR3 bases are TGTGCCAGCAACCCGTCCCCAACTAGCGGGATTTACGAGCAGTACTTC. Its translation: CASNPSPTSGIYEQYF.

The V call is TRBV4-2, the J call TRBJ2-6; D is unclear. Trimming cost V 1 base and J 4 bases, with 5 bases left between them. Per germline, CDR1 LGHNA and CDR2 YNFKEQ. The CDR3 is 14 residues long. CDR3 sequence: CASSQGPGANVLTF. The CDR3 DNA sequence: TGTGCCAGCAGCCAAGGACCCGGGGCCAACGTCCTGACTTTC.

This chain joins TRBV27 and TRBJ1-2, with D hard to call. The germline V gene has CDR1 MNHEY and CDR2 SMNVEV (reference sequence). The CDR3 is 14 amino acids. V was trimmed by 0 bases and J by 3 bases, leaving 8 bases between them. CDR3 in DNA: TGTGCCAGCAGTTTATCAGGGCTTTACTATGGCTACACCTTC. Residues: CASSLSGLYYGYTF.

V and J are TRBV7-9 and TRBJ2-6; D is undetermined. This CDR3 has 16 amino acids. V was trimmed by 2 bases and J by 0 bases, leaving 8 bases between them. Germline V CDR1 and CDR2: SEHNR, FQNEAQ (reference sequence). The CDR3 loop is CASSLSANSGANVLTF. The DNA of the CDR3 is TGTGCCAGCAGCTTATCGGCTAACTCTGGGGCCAACGTCCTGACTTTC.

The rearrangement uses TRBV5-4 and TRBJ2-2; TRBD2 matches at 10 bases. Unmatched junction bases numbered 5, after V lost 0 bases and J lost 6 bases. The CDR3 has 16 residues. CDR1 SGHNT and CDR2 YYREEE come from the germline V gene (reference sequence). CDR3 sequence: CASSLALAGDPGELFF. CDR3 sequence (DNA): TGTGCCAGCAGCTTGGCTCTAGCGGGAGACCCCGGGGAGCTGTTTTTT.

This chain links TRBV11-2 with TRBJ1-2; 9 nucleotides agree with TRBD1. Unmatched junction bases numbered 8, after V lost 3 bases and J lost 6 bases. The CDR3 has 15 amino acids. Germline V gene data show CDR1 as SGHAT and CDR2 as FQNNGV. CDR3 sequence: CASSFLLGQGNGYTF. The CDR3 DNA follows: TGTGCCAGCAGCTTTCTCCTAGGACAGGGGAATGGCTACACCTTC.

This rearrangement joins TRBV4-1 to TRBJ2-2; 7 nucleotides align to TRBD1. J gave up 2 bases and V 4 bases, and 7 bases lay outside the gene matches. This CDR3 comprises 16 residues. Germline CDR1 MGHRA, CDR2 YSYEKL. Written as DNA, the CDR3 is TGCGCCAGCAGCCCCGACAGGGAAACAAACACCGGGGAGCTGTTTTTT. Translating gives CASSPDRETNTGELFF.

This clone was detected a few times. The chain couples TRBV27 to TRBJ1-2, with D possibly TRBD1 on 5 matching bases. Deletions cut 6 bases from V and 7 bases from J, with 18 bases between. This CDR3 is built from 14 residues. CDR1 is MNHEY, CDR2 SMNVEV, per germline (reference sequence). CDR3 protein: CASRNGHLGLGYTF. The DNA of the CDR3 is TGTGCCAGCAGGAACGGACATCTTGGGCTTGGCTACACCTTC.

J is TRBJ2-5 and V is TRBV5-4; 8 bases agree with TRBD1. From germline, CDR1 is SGHNT and CDR2 YYREEE (reference sequence). Trimming cost V 4 bases and J 5 bases; bases outside gene matches: 4. The CDR3 has 13 residues. CDR3 sequence (DNA): TGTGCCAGCAGCCAGGACAGGGTCGAGACCCAGTACTTC. Its translation is CASSQDRVETQYF.

This clone was seen only a few times. The chain joins TRBV2 to TRBJ2-3, with TRBD2 identical over 10 bases. The CDR3 loop spans 16 amino acids. The V gene's germline CDR1 is SNHLY and CDR2 FYNNEI. J was trimmed by 4 bases and V by 4 bases; bases with no gene match: 8. DNA for the CDR3: TGTGCCAGCAGTGGGTGGACTAGCGGCCACCCAGATACGCAGTATTTT. Translating it yields CASSGWTSGHPDTQYF.

This clone was observed once. The chain recombines TRBV10-3 with TRBJ1-1, with D possibly matching TRBD1 (5 bases). This CDR3 spans 14 amino acids. The germline CDR1 and CDR2 sequences are ENHRY and SYGVKD. The germline V and J ends were trimmed by 5 bases and 2 bases, with 12 bases remaining between them. As DNA, the CDR3 is TGTGCCATCAGTACGGGGCTGCCAAACACTGAAGCTTTCTTT. It codes for CAISTGLPNTEAFF.

This chain links TRBV6-6 with TRBJ2-7; D ambiguous. CDR3 length equals 13 residues. The V gene's germline CDR1 is MNHNY and CDR2 SVGAGI (reference sequence). V lost 4 bases and J 2 bases, leaving 9 bases between the germline ends. The CDR3 loop reads CASSSRDAYEQYF. The DNA of the CDR3 is TGTGCCAGCAGTTCCAGAGACGCCTACGAGCAGTACTTC.

With regard to this clone: The sample carries other DNA sequences with the same CDR3. The chain recombines TRBV5-1 with TRBJ1-1, with 7 bases fitting TRBD1. CDR3 size: 14 residues. Looked up from germline, CDR1 is SGHRS and CDR2 is YFSETQ. The V segment lost 5 bases and the J segment 5 bases; nucleotides outside the gene matches: 9. CDR3 amino acids: CASSSGTEGTEAFF. The CDR3 DNA is TGCGCCAGCAGTTCCGGGACAGAAGGGACTGAAGCTTTCTTT.

This sequence joins TRBV11-2 and TRBJ2-5, with 9 bases matching TRBD2. J was trimmed by 5 bases and V by 1 base; bases with no gene match: 5. The germline V gene encodes CDR1 SGHAT and CDR2 FQNNGV. This CDR3 has 15 residues. The CDR3 reads CASSLGLAGVETQYF. The CDR3 DNA is TGTGCCAGCAGCTTAGGATTAGCGGGAGTGGAGACCCAGTACTTC.

The rearrangement uses TRBV4-1 and TRBJ2-6; 7 bases line up with TRBD1. This CDR3 spans 17 amino acids. CDR1 and CDR2 from the germline V gene are MGHRA and YSYEKL. The V and J ends lost 5 bases and 3 bases, in that order; junction bases with no gene match: 10. The CDR3 region is CASSWDRLPGGANVLTF. CDR3 in DNA: TGCGCCAGCAGCTGGGACAGACTACCTGGTGGGGCCAACGTCCTGACTTTC.

The rearrangement links TRBV30 to TRBJ1-3, with D perhaps matching TRBD1 (5 bases). Trimming left V 0 bases short and J 4 bases short, with 10 bases between. The CDR3 is 14 amino acids. Germline CDR1 is GTSNPN and CDR2 is SVGIG (reference sequence). Here the CDR3 DNA reads TGTGCCTGGAGTGTTGGGGCGGGCGGAAACACCATATATTTT. It translates to CAWSVGAGGNTIYF.

The count of this clone is one. The V gene is TRBV5-1, the J gene TRBJ1-2, with D unresolved. Per the germline V gene, CDR1 is SGHRS and CDR2 is YFSETQ. Trimming took 0 bases from V and 5 from J, leaving 11 bases between them. The CDR3 covers 14 residues. The CDR3 reads CASSLGSITYGYTF. CDR3 nucleotides: TGCGCCAGCAGCTTGGGGTCAATAACGTATGGCTACACCTTC.

V usage is TRBV4-2 and J usage is TRBJ2-5, with 10 bases lining up with TRBD1. The CDR3 is 16 amino acids. The V gene end was trimmed by 0 bases and the J gene end by 5 bases; junction bases not matched to a gene: 6. The germline V gene encodes CDR1 LGHNA and CDR2 YNFKEQ. CDR3 region: CASSQDTGQGWETQYF. The CDR3 DNA sequence: TGTGCCAGCAGCCAAGACACGGGACAGGGGTGGGAGACCCAGTACTTC.

J is TRBJ2-1 and V is TRBV12-5; D not resolved. Germline assignment: CDR1 LGHNT and CDR2 FRNRAP. The CDR3 contains 18 residues. Trimming left V 1 base short and J 0 bases short, with 16 bases between. The CDR3 region is CASGLAGKGSLSYNEQFF. The CDR3 bases are TGTGCTAGTGGTTTGGCTGGTAAGGGATCCCTCTCCTACAATGAGCAGTTCTTC.

The rearrangement uses TRBV4-1 and TRBJ2-7; TRBD1 matches at 7 bases. Germline lookup yields CDR1 MGHRA and CDR2 YSYEKL. Trimming at V came to 2 bases and at J to 6 bases, leaving 16 bases not matched to a gene. The CDR3 length is 17 residues. DNA for the CDR3: TGCGCCAGCAGCCAAATCCTACGGGGACAGAGTCTACGCGAGCAGTACTTC. It codes for CASSQILRGQSLREQYF.

V is TRBV27 and J is TRBJ2-1; D is undetermined. The germline V gene has CDR1 MNHEY and CDR2 SMNVEV (reference sequence). V lost 3 bases, J lost 10 bases, and 19 bases lay in between. The CDR3 has 15 amino acids. This chain's CDR3 is CASSLRLGLLGEQFF. DNA for the CDR3: TGTGCCAGCAGTTTGAGGCTAGGGCTCCTGGGAGAGCAGTTCTTC.

DNA of the CDR3: TGTGCCAGCAGCTTAGGGCAGGCGAACACTGAAGCTTTCTTT. Its protein product is CASSLGQANTEAFF. The chain carries TRBV11-2 and TRBJ1-1; D unresolved. V shed 1 base and J shed 1 base, with 7 bases lying between them. The CDR3 spans 14 residues. Germline V CDR1 and CDR2: SGHAT, FQNNGV.

This rearrangement joins TRBV5-1 to TRBJ2-6; perhaps D is TRBD1 or TRBD2 (6 bases each). CDR3 length: 15 amino acids. V was pared by 7 bases and J by 0 bases, with 11 bases between. CDR1 and CDR2 from the germline V gene are SGHRS and YFSETQ. The CDR3 DNA follows: TGCGCCAGCCGGGGGCAGGTCTCTGGGGCCAACGTCCTGACTTTC. Its protein is CASRGQVSGANVLTF.

Only a few counts were recorded for this clone. The chain is built from TRBV29-1 and TRBJ2-3; D remains unclear. Per the germline V gene, CDR1 is SQVTM and CDR2 is ANQGSEA. The germline V and J ends were trimmed by 7 bases and 0 bases, with 11 bases remaining between them. This CDR3 region has 13 residues. This CDR3 is CSALVGSTDTQYF. The CDR3, as DNA: TGCAGCGCCCTGGTGGGTAGCACAGATACGCAGTATTTT.

J is TRBJ2-5 and V is TRBV28; a possible D gene is TRBD2 (6 bases). Deletions cut 8 bases from V and 1 base from J, with 20 bases between. Germline V lookup: CDR1 MDHEN, CDR2 SYDVKM. This CDR3 region has 16 residues. CDR3 residues: CASQHLLSSVQETQYF. The CDR3 DNA sequence: TGTGCCAGCCAACATCTTCTTTCTAGCGTCCAAGAGACCCAGTACTTC.

The chain couples TRBV5-4 to TRBJ2-5, with a weak D call TRBD2 (6 bases). V was shortened by 4 bases and J by 1 base, with 17 bases between the two germline ends. This CDR3 comprises 16 residues. Germline V gene lookup returns CDR1 SGHNT and CDR2 YYREEE (reference sequence). CDR3 amino acids: CASSPPPGAAQETQYF. CDR3 sequence (DNA): TGTGCCAGCAGCCCGCCCCCGGGAGCGGCCCAAGAGACCCAGTACTTC. Supplemented by reference TRBV5-4 and TRBJ2-5, the full variable domain reads ETGVTQSPTHLIKTRGQQVTLRCSSQSGHNTVSWYQQALGQGPQFIFQYYREEENGRGNFPPRFSGLQFPNYSSELNVNALELDDSALYLCASSPPPGAAQETQYFGPGTRLLVL.

The chain uses TRBV4-1 and TRBJ2-2; 12 bases align to TRBD2. This CDR3 is built from 18 residues. V lost 6 bases and J lost 4; bases outside the gene matches: 12. Germline-derived CDR1 and CDR2 are MGHRA and YSYEKL. CDR3 coding DNA: TGCGCCAGCAGTCCTAGGACTAGCGGGGAGAGGGGCACCGGGGAGCTGTTTTTT. It translates to CASSPRTSGERGTGELFF.

The V call is TRBV6-4, the J call TRBJ2-1, with 7 bases identical to TRBD2. Germline lookup yields CDR1 MRHNA and CDR2 SNTAGT. J was trimmed by 0 bases and V by 0 bases; bases with no gene match: 2. CDR3 size: 16 residues. In DNA form, the CDR3 reads TGTGCCAGCAGTGACTCAGCGGGGAGCTCCTACAATGAGCAGTTCTTC. Amino acid sequence: CASSDSAGSSYNEQFF.

The rearrangement uses TRBV10-2 and TRBJ2-7, with D uncertain. The CDR3 length is 13 residues. Trimming pared 3 bases from V and 1 base from J, leaving 7 bases between. In germline, CDR1 is WSHSY, CDR2 SAAADI. The CDR3 is CASSDSQSYEQYF. CDR3 coding DNA: TGCGCCAGCAGTGATTCACAGTCCTACGAGCAGTACTTC.

V is TRBV6-5 and J is TRBJ2-7, with 8 bases identical to TRBD1. This CDR3 contains 14 residues. V was clipped by 6 bases and J by 2 bases; unmatched bases: 6. CDR1 and CDR2 (germline): MNHEY, SVGAGI. The CDR3 bases are TGTGCCAGCAGACCGACAGGGGCCACCTACGAGCAGTACTTC. Protein product: CASRPTGATYEQYF.

The chain couples TRBV18 to TRBJ1-1; the D gene is possibly TRBD1 (5 bases). V gave up 3 bases and J gave up 1 base, with 12 bases separating them. Germline V lookup: CDR1 KGHSH, CDR2 LQKENI. The CDR3 is 15 amino acids. The DNA for the CDR3 is TGTGCCAGCTCACCTTCGGCGGGGGGGAACACTGAAGCTTTCTTT. This encodes CASSPSAGGNTEAFF.

CDR3 in amino acids: CASSYASGRAGDTQYF. For the CDR3, the DNA is TGTGCCAGCAGCTATGCTAGCGGGAGGGCCGGAGATACGCAGTATTTT. The V call is TRBV7-6, the J call TRBJ2-3, with 12 nucleotides matching TRBD2. The V segment lost 4 bases and the J segment 5 bases; nucleotides outside the gene matches: 7. The CDR3 spans 16 residues. Germline CDR1 and CDR2: SGHVS and FNYEAQ. The full variable domain, in which reference TRBV7-6 and TRBJ2-3 provide the parts outside the CDR3, is GAGVSQSPRYKVTKRGQDVALRCDPISGHVSLYWYRQALGQGPEFLTYFNYEAQQDKSGLPNDRFSAERPEGSISTLTIQRTEQRDSAMYRCASSYASGRAGDTQYFGPGTRLTVL.